The TCR beta chain under discussion was sequenced for a study of OX40 agonist ivuxolimab in advanced cancers. Sequencing used immunoSEQ multiplex PCR; TCRdb keeps in-frame clones, though not all of them. The sample yields 65,000 to 85,000 clones, approximately 86% seen once. The CDR3 loop spans 16 amino acids. V trimming: 0 bases; J trimming: 1 base; junction bases outside the gene matches: 6. CDR1 is SGDLS and CDR2 is YYNGEE in the germline V gene. Here the sequenced sample was CD4+ or CD8+ T cells sorted from blood, taken in a trial of the OX40 agonist ivuxolimab. The V gene is TRBV9, the J gene TRBJ2-5; TRBD2 agrees at 7 bases. This sequence originates from an adult with an advanced solid tumor such as melanoma, head and neck, liver or kidney cancer. The CDR3 bases are TGTGCCAGCAGCGTAGGGCTAGCGGTCTTCCAAGAGACCCAGTACTTC. As protein: CASSVGLAVFQETQYF.